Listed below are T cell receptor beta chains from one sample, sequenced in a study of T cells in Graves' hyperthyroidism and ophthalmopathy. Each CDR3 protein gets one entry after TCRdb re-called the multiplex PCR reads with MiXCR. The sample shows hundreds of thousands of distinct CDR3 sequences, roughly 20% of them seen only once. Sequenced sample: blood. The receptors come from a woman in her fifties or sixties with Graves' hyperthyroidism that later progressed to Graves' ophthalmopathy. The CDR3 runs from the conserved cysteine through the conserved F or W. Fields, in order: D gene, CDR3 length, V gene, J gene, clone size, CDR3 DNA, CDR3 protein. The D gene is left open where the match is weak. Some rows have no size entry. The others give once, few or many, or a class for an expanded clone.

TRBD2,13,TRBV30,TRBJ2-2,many,TGTGCCCTTCCTGCGGGGGTCACCGGGGAGCTGTTTTTT,CALPAGVTGELFF
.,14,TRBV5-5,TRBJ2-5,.,TGTGCCAGCAGCGTAGCGTCGGTTGGAGAGACCCAGTACTTC,CASSVASVGETQYF
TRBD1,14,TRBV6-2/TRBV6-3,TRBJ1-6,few,TGTGCCAGCAGTACTCTGGACAGGAATTCACCCCTCCACTTT,CASSTLDRNSPLHF
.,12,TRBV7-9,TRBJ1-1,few,TGTGCCACCGAGCTGGACAGCCTTGAAGCTTTCTTT,CATELDSLEAFF
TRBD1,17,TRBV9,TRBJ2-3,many,TGTGCCAGCAGCCACTCTCGGTGGACAGGGGGCCCAGATACGCAGTATTTT,CASSHSRWTGGPDTQYF
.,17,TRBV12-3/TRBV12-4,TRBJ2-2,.,TGTGCCAGCAGTTTAAGGGGGAGGACTTTGAACACCGGGGAGCTGTTTTTT,CASSLRGRTLNTGELFF
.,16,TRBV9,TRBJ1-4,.,TGTGCCAGCAGCGTAGGGGTTTCGGAGGAAAATGAAAAACTGTTTTTT,CASSVGVSEENEKLFF
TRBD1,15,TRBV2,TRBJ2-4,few,TGTGCCAGCAGTGAACGGGACAGACCCTTAAACATTCAGTACTTC,CASSERDRPLNIQYF
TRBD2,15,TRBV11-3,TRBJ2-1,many,TGTGCCAGCAGCTCGAGCGGGGGCAAATGGGATGAGCAGTTCTTC,CASSSSGGKWDEQFF
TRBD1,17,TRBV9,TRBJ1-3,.,TGTGCCAGCAGCGTCGAGGTCGACAGGGGAACTGGAAACACCATATATTTT,CASSVEVDRGTGNTIYF
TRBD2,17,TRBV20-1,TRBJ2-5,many,TGCAGTGCTAGAGAACCCCTAGCGGGGGCCGTGAGGGAGACCCAGTACTTC,CSAREPLAGAVRETQYF
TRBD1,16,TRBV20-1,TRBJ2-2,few,TGCAGTGCCCCCACCTGGGGGACAGGGGTAACCGGGGAGCTGTTTTTT,CSAPTWGTGVTGELFF
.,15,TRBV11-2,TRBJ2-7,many,TGTGCCAGCAGCTTAGATCTTACAGCGAGCTACGAGCAGTACTTC,CASSLDLTASYEQYF
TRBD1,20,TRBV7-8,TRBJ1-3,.,TGTGCCAGCAGCTTACCGCCCACGGGGGGACAGGGTTTCTCTGGAAACACCATATATTTT,CASSLPPTGGQGFSGNTIYF
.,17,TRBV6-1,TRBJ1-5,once,TGTGCCAGCAGCTCTCTCGCGAGGCCCTTTGGCAATCAGCCCCAGCATTTT,CASSSLARPFGNQPQHF
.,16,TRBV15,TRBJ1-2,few,TGTGCCACCAGCAGCGGAGGACAGTACAATAACTATGGCTACACCTTC,CATSSGGQYNNYGYTF
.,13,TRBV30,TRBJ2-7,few,TGTGCCTGGAGGAGGGATCTCTCCTACGAGCAGTACTTC,CAWRRDLSYEQYF
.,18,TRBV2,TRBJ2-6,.,TGTGCCAGCAGTGCGATGGACCCCCGCCGCTCTGGGGCCAACGTCCTGACTTTC,CASSAMDPRRSGANVLTF
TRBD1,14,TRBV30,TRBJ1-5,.,TGTGCCTGGAGTGCAGGGGGCGCGAGTCAGCCCCAGCATTTT,CAWSAGGASQPQHF
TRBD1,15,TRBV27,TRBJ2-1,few,TGTGCCAGCAGGCCGGGACAGGGGGCCTACAATGAGCAGTTCTTC,CASRPGQGAYNEQFF
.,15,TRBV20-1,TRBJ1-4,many,TGCAGTGCTAGACGTGGGGCCTCCCGGGATGAAAAACTGTTTTTT,CSARRGASRDEKLFF
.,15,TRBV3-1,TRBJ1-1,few,TGTGCCAGCAGCCAAGGGCGCCTGGCGAACACTGAAGCTTTCTTT,CASSQGRLANTEAFF
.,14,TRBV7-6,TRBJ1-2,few,TGTGCCAGCAGCTTAGGGGGGCTCCTCAATGGCTACACCTTC,CASSLGGLLNGYTF
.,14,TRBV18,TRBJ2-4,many,TGTGCCAGCTCACCCGGGCAGGCCGAAAACATTCAGTACTTC,CASSPGQAENIQYF
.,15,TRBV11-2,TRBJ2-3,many,TGTGCCAGCAGCTTAGTTGGGGGGTTGGCAGATACGCAGTATTTT,CASSLVGGLADTQYF